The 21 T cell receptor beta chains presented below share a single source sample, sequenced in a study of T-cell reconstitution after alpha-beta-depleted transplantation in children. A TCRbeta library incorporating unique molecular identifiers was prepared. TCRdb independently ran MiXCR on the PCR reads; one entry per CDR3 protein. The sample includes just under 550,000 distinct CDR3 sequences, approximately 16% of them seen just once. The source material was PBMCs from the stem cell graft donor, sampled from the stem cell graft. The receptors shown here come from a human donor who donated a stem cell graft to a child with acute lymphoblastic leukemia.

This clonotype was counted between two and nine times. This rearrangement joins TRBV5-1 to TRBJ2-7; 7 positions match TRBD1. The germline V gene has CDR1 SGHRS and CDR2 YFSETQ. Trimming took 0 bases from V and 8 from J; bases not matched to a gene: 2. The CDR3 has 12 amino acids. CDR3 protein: CASSLEGGQQYF. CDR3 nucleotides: TGCGCCAGCAGCTTGGAAGGGGGCCAGCAGTACTTC.

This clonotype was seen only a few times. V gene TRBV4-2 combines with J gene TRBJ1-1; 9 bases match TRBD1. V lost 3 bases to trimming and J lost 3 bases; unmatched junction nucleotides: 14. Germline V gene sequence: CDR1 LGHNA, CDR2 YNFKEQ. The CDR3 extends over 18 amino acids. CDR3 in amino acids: CASSHPLGTGRIDTEAFF. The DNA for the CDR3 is TGTGCCAGCAGCCACCCCCTTGGGACAGGGAGGATCGACACTGAAGCTTTCTTT.

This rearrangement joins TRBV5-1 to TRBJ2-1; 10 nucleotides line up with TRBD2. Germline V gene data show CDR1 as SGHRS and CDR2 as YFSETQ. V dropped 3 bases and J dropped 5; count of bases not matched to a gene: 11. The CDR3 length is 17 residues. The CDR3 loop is CASSSAPLAGVNNEQFF. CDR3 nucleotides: TGCGCCAGCAGCTCTGCGCCCCTAGCGGGAGTTAACAATGAGCAGTTCTTC. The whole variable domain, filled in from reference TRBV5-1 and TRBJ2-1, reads KAGVTQTPRYLIKTRGQQVTLSCSPISGHRSVSWYQQTPGQGLQFLFEYFSETQRNKGNFPGRFSGRQFSNSRSEMNVSTLELGDSALYLCASSSAPLAGVNNEQFFGPGTRLTVL.

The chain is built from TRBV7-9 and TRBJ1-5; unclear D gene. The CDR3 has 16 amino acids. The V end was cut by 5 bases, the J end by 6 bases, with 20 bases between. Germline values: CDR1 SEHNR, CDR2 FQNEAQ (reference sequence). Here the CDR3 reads CASSPPNSGVGQPQHF. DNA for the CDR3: TGTGCCAGCAGCCCTCCCAACAGTGGCGTGGGTCAGCCCCAGCATTTT.

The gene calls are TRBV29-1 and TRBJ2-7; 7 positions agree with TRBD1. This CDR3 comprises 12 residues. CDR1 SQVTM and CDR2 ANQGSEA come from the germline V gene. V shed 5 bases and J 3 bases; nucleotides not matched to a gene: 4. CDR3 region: CSVSRDSYEQYF. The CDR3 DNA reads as TGCAGCGTTTCCCGGGACAGCTACGAGCAGTACTTC.

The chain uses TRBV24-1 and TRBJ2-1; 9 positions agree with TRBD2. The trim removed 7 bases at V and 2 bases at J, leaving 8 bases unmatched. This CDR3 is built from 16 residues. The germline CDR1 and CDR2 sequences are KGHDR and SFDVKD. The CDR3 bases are TGTGCCACCAGCCAAGGGACTAGCCCAACCTACAATGAGCAGTTCTTC. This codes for CATSQGTSPTYNEQFF.

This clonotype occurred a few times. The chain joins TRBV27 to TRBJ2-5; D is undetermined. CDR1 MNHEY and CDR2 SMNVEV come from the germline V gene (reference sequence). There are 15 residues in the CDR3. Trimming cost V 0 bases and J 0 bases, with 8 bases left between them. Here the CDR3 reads CASSLSAAYQETQYF. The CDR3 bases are TGTGCCAGCAGTTTATCTGCGGCGTACCAAGAGACCCAGTACTTC.

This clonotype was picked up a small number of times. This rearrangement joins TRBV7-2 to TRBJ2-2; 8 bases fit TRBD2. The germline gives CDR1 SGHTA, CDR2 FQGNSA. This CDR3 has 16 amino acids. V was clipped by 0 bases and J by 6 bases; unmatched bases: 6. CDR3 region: CASSLAAGRAPGELFF. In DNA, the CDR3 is TGTGCCAGCAGCTTAGCTGCCGGGAGGGCCCCCGGGGAGCTGTTTTTT.

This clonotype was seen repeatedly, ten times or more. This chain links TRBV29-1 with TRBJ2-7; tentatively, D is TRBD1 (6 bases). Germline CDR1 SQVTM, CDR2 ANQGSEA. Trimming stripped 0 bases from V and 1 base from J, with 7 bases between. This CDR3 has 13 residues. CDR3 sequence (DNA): TGCAGCGTTGAAGATAGGGGGTCCTACGAGCAGTACTTC. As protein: CSVEDRGSYEQYF.

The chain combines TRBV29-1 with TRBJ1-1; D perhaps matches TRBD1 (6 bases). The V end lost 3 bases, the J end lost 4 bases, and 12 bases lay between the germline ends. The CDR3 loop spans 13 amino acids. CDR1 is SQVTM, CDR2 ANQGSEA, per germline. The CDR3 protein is CSVEPQGGTEAFF. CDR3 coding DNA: TGCAGCGTTGAGCCACAGGGTGGCACTGAAGCTTTCTTT.

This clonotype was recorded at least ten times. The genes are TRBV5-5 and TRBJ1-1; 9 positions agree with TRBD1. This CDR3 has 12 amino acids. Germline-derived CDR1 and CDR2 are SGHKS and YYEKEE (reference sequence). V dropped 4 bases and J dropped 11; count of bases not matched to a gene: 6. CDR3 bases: TGTGCCAGCAGCCTGGGCGACAGGGGGGCTTTCTTT. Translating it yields CASSLGDRGAFF.

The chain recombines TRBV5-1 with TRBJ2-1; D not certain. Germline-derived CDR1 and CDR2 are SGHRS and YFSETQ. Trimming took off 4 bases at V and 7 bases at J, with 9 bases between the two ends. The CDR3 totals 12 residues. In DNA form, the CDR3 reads TGCGCCAGCAGCCTGGTAATGAATGAGCAGTTCTTC. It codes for CASSLVMNEQFF.

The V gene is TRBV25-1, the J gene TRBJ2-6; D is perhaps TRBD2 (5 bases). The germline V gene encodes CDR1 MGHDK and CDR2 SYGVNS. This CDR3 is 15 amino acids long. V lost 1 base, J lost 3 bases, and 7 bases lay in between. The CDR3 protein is CASSEFGVGANVLTF. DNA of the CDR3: TGTGCCAGCAGTGAATTCGGGGTTGGGGCCAACGTCCTGACTTTC.

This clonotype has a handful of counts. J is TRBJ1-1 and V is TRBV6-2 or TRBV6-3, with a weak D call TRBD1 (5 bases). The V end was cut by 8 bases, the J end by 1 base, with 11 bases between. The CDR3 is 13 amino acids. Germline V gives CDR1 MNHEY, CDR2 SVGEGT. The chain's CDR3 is CASGEQANTEAFF. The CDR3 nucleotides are TGTGCCAGCGGGGAACAGGCGAACACTGAAGCTTTCTTT.

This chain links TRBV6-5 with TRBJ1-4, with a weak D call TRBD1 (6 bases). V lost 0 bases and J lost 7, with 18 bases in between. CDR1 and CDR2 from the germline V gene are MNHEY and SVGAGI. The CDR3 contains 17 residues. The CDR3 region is CASSYSPGTLYGEKLFF. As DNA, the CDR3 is TGTGCCAGCAGTTACTCTCCCGGGACATTATACGGTGAAAAACTGTTTTTT.

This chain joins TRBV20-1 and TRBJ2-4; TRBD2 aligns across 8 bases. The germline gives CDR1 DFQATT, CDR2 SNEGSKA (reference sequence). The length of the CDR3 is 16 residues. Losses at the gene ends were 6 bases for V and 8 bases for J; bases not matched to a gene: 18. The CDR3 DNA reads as TGCAGTGCCTCGGAGAAGGTTACGAGCGGGGGTGACATTCAGTACTTC. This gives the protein CSASEKVTSGGDIQYF.

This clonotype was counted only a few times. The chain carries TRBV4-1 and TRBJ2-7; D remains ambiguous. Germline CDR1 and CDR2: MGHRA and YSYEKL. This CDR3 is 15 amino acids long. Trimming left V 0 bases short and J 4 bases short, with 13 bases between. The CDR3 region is CASSQESAVRYEQYF. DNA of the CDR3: TGCGCCAGCAGCCAAGAATCCGCTGTGAGATACGAGCAGTACTTC.

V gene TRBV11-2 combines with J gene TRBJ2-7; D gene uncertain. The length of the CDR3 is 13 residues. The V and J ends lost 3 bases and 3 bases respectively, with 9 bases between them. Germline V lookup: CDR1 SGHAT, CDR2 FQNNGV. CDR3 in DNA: TGTGCCAGCAGCTTTCCCGAACGCTACGAGCAGTACTTC. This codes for CASSFPERYEQYF.

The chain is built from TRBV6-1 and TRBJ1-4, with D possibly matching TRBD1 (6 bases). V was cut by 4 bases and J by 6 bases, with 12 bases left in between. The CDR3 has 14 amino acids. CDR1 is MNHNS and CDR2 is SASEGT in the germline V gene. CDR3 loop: CASSGGAMDEKLFF. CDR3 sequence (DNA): TGTGCCAGCAGTGGGGGGGCGATGGATGAAAAACTGTTTTTT.

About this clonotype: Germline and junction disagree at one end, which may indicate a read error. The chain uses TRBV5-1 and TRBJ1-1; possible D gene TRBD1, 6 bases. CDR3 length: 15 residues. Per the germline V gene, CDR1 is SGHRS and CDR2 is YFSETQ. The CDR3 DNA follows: TGCGCCAGCAGCTTGGGTATCGGGGGCAACACTGACGCTTTCTTT. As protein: CASSLGIGGNTDAFF.

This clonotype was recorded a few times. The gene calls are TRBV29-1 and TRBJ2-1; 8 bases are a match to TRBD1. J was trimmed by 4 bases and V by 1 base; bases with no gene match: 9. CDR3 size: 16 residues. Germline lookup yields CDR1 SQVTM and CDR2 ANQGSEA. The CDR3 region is CSVEGPFTGGYNEQFF. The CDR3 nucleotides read TGCAGCGTTGAAGGCCCGTTTACAGGGGGATACAATGAGCAGTTCTTC.